Presented here are 3 T cell receptor beta chains from one specimen sequenced in a study of blood T cell repertoires in COVID-19. The protocol was immunoSEQ multiplex PCR, while the TCRdb copy is restricted to in-frame clones and leaves out a portion. The sample includes under 200,000 clones, around four fifths of them seen just once. The specimen was PBMCs or T cells enriched from blood (not recorded which). These receptors were obtained from a woman in her forties or fifties who had recovered from COVID-19.

The chain uses TRBV6-2 or TRBV6-3 and TRBJ2-3; 9 bases map to TRBD2. The CDR3 runs 17 residues. Germline assignment: CDR1 MNHEY and CDR2 SVGEGT. Trimming removed 0 bases from V and 5 bases from J; junction bases left unmatched: 9. CDR3 sequence reads: CASSYSISGSAGDTQYF. The CDR3 DNA follows: TGTGCCAGCAGTTACTCGATTAGCGGGAGTGCGGGAGATACGCAGTATTTT.

The chain carries TRBV29-1 and TRBJ2-5; D may be TRBD2 (5 bases). The CDR3 length is 13 residues. Per the germline V gene, CDR1 is SQVTM and CDR2 is ANQGSEA. Trimming cost V 1 base and J 5 bases, with 11 bases left between them. CDR3 residues: CSVEGGNRETQYF. The CDR3 DNA reads as TGCAGCGTTGAAGGAGGGAATCGGGAGACCCAGTACTTC.

This clone was recorded once. The chain couples TRBV5-1 to TRBJ2-1, with 8 bases that match TRBD1. Germline V gives CDR1 SGHRS, CDR2 YFSETQ. The V gene end was trimmed by 7 bases and the J gene end by 4 bases; junction bases not matched to a gene: 7. The CDR3 loop spans 14 amino acids. As DNA, the CDR3 is TGCGCCAGCGCACCGGGACAGGATTACAATGAGCAGTTCTTC. As protein: CASAPGQDYNEQFF.